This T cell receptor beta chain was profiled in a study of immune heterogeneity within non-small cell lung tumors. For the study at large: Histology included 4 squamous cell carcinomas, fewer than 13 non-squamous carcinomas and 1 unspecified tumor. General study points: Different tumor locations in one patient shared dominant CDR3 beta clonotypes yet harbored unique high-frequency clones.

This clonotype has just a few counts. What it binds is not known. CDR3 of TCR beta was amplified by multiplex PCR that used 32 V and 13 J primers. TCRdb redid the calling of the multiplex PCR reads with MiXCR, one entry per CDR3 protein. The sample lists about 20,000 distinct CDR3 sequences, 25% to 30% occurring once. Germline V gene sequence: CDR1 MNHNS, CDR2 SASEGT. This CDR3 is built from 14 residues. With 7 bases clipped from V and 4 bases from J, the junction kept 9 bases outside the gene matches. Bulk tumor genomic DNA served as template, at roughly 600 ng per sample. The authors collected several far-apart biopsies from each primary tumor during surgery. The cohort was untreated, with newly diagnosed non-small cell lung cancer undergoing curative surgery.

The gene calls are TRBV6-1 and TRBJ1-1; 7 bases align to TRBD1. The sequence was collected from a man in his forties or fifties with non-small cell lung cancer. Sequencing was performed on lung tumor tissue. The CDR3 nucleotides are TGTGCCAGCACCAGAGGTGGGGACAGCACTGAAGCTTTCTTT. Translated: CASTRGGDSTEAFF.